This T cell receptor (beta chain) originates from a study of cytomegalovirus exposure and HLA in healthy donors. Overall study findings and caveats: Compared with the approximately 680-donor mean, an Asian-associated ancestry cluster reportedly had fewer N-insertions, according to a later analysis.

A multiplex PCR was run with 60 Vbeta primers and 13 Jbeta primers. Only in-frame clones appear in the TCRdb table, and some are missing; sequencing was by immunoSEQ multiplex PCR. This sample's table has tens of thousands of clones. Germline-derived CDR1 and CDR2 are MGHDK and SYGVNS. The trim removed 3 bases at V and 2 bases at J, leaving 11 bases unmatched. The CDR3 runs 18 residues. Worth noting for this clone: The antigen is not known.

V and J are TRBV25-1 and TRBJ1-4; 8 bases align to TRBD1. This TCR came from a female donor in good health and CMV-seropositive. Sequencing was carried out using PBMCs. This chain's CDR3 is CASSDAGQGGGTNEKLFF. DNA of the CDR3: TGTGCCAGCAGTGACGCCGGACAGGGAGGGGGGACTAATGAAAAACTGTTTTTT.